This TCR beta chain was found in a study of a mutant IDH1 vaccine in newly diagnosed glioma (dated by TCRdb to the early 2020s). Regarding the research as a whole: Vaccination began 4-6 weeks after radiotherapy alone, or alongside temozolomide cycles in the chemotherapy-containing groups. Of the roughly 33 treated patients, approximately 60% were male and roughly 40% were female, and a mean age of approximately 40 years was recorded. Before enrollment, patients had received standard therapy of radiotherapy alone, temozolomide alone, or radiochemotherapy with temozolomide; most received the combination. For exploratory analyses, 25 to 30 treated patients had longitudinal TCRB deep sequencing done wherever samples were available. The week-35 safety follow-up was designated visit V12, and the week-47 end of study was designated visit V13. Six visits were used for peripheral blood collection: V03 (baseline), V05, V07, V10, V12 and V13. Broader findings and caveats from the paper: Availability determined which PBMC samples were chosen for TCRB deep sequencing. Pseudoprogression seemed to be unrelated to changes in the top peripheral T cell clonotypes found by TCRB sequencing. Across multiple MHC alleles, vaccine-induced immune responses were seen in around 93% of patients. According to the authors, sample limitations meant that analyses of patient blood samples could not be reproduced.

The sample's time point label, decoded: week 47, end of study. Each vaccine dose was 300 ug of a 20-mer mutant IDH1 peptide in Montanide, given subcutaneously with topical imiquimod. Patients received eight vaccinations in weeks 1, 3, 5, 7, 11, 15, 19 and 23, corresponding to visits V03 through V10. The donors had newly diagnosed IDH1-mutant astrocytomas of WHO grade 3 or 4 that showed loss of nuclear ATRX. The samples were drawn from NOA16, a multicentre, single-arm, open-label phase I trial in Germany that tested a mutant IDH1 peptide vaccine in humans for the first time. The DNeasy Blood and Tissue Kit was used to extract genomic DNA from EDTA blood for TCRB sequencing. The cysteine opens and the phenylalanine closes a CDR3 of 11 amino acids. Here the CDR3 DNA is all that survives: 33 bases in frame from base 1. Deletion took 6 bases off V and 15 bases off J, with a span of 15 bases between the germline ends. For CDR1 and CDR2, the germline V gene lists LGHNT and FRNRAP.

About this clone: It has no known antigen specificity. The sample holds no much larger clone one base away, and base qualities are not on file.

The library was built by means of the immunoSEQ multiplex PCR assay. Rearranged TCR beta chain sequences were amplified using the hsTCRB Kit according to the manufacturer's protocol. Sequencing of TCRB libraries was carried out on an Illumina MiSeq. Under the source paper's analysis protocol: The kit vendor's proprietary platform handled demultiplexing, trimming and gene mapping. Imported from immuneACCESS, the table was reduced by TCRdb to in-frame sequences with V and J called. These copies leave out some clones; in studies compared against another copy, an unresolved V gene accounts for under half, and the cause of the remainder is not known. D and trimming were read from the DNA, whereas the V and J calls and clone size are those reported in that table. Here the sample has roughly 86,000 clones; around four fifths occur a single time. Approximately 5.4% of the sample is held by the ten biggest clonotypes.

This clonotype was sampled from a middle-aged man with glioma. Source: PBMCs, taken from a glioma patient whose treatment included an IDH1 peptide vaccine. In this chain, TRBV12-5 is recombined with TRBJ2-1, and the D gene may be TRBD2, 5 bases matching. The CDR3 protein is CASGRTSRLFF. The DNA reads TGTGCTAGTGGCCGAACTAGTAGGCTGTTCTTC.